The T cell receptor beta chain described here comes from a study of regulatory T cells in long-lasting Graves disease (dated by TCRdb to the early 2020s). Background for the entire study: Persistent Graves' disease meant more than 5 years of antithyroid drug treatment with TSH receptor autoantibodies that stayed positive. This study used TCR sequencing and RNA sequencing of peripheral blood to compare persistent Graves' disease patients against newly diagnosed Graves' disease patients. A total of roughly 35 samples underwent TCR sequencing: around 13 from persistent and some 20 from newly diagnosed Graves' disease patients. Persistent Graves' disease patients in the clinical cohort had taken antithyroid drugs for 8 to 12 years on average. The study was conducted in China and was registered as a clinical trial.

Of note for this clonotype: No antigen is known for it. There are no base qualities to consult, and no much larger clone falls within one base.

The library was built by means of multiplex PCR. The sequencing machine was an Illumina HiSeq 4000. To build TCR beta libraries, CDR3 regions were amplified by Arm-PCR using iRepertoire HTBI primers. Gel purification was performed on PCR products prior to sequencing. From the authors' description of their analysis: A total of some 65 TRBV and approximately 13 TRBJ segments were identified across samples and were used for gene usage analysis of CDR3 amino acid clonotypes. COPE and FqMerger were used to merge the filtered high-quality paired reads into contigs. BLAST was used to align contigs to the IMGT TRBV, TRBD and TRBJ reference genes, and CDR3 was defined following IMGT. Highly expanded clones were defined as clonotypes with a frequency above 0.1%. Repertoire diversity was measured by Shannon entropy, and V-J evenness by the Gini coefficient. A clonotype found in more than one individual was treated as public. TCRdb redid the processing of the public reads, applying fastp at Q25 and MiXCR, and retained in-frame beta chains. Rows with a matching CDR3 protein are joined into one entry that keeps the most common DNA and genes. These V and J calls derive from TCRdb rather than the authors' analysis. In all, the sample holds roughly 400,000 distinct CDR3 sequences, and less than 25% of those were seen once. Together, the top ten hold 20% to 25% of the sample.

Trimming takes 5 bases off V and 4 bases off J; junction bases not matched to a gene: 8. Including the terminal cysteine and phenylalanine, the CDR3 comprises 15 residues. Only the CDR3 DNA stays, 45 bases, in frame from base 1. In light of the paper, this sample's time point label describes: persistent/refractory GD, antithyroid drugs over 5 years with positive TRAb. For both TCR sequencing and RNA sequencing, RNA was extracted from PBMCs in TRIzol. The diagnosis of Graves' disease was made according to American Thyroid Association guidelines. The patients came from an endocrinology department in Xi'an, China. From each patient, around 9 milliliters of peripheral blood was collected into an EDTA anticoagulant tube. Ficoll Paque Plus density gradient separation was used to isolate PBMCs, and no additional T cell sorting was done. An Agilent 2100 Bioanalyzer and agarose gel were used to assess RNA quality, and a NanoDrop 2000 was used to measure RNA concentration.

Overall study results and their limits: Compared with newly diagnosed patients, patients with persistent Graves' disease had lower TCR Shannon entropy and fewer highly expanded clones, which suggests clonal expansion. Persistent patients shared more public clonotypes among themselves (around 3,000) than newly diagnosed patients did (approximately 970). Preferential use of TRBV28, TRBJ1-2 and TRBJ2-5 was observed in persistent disease, whereas TRBV20-1 and TRBJ2-1 were favored in newly diagnosed disease. Sequencing and analysis were limited to the TCR beta chain. The authors noted that the small sample size was a limitation that may lower accuracy. The study examined only peripheral blood because the primary lesion, thyroid tissue, could not be accessed.

Sequencing was performed on peripheral blood mononuclear cells (PBMCs), taken when the disease was refractory, from a patient treated with antithyroid drugs. This chain joins TRBV12-3 or TRBV12-4 to TRBJ1-3; TRBD1 agrees with 7 junctional bases. The sequence came from a female donor with Graves disease. The nucleotide sequence reads TGTGCCAGCAGTCTATGGACAGGCTCCGGAAACACCATATATTTT. Protein translation: CASSLWTGSGNTIYF.